A single sample is the source of the 30 T cell receptor beta chains below, sequenced in a study of blood T cells in healthy people across ages. PCR was performed a second time for roughly 7 to 12 cycles using a sample-barcoded 5' primer and a J-beta primer mix. MiXCR, run by TCRdb on the 5' RACE reads, gives a single entry per CDR3 protein. The data hold some 1.8 million distinct CDR3 sequences, with approximately 40% observed a single time. Sequencing input: blood. All receptors come from a human donor in good health.

Notes on this clonotype: Mismatch with germline at one junction end may stem from a read error. This sequence joins TRBV11-2 and TRBJ1-4; D is ambiguous. Germline V lookup: CDR1 SGHAT, CDR2 FQNNGV. There are 14 residues in the CDR3. In nucleotides, the CDR3 is TGTGTCAGCAGCTTAACGGGCAGAAATGAAAAACTGTTTTTT. Encoded protein: CVSSLTGRNEKLFF. Variable domain in full (rest from reference TRBV11-2 and TRBJ1-4): EAGVAQSPRYKIIEKRQSVAFWCNPISGHATLYWYQQILGQGPKLLIQFQNNGVVDDSQLPKDRFSAERLKGVDSTLKIQPAKLEDSAVYLCVSSLTGRNEKLFFGSGTQLSVL.

The chain uses TRBV6-1 and TRBJ1-4, with a weak D call TRBD1 (5 bases). With 1 base removed from V and 7 bases from J, the gap between germline ends came to 13 bases. The CDR3 runs to 15 residues. Germline CDR1 is MNHNS and CDR2 is SASEGT. As DNA, the CDR3 is TGTGCCAGCAGTGAAGATTATCGGGGCACTGAAAAACTGTTTTTT. The encoded protein is CASSEDYRGTEKLFF.

In its sample, this clonotype was seen a few times. The chain uses TRBV9 and TRBJ2-7; TRBD2 matches 8 bases. This CDR3 contains 13 residues. The V and J ends lost 5 bases and 7 bases, in that order; junction bases with no gene match: 8. Germline V gene lookup returns CDR1 SGDLS and CDR2 YYNGEE. The CDR3 reads CASSIAGLGEQYF. The CDR3 DNA sequence: TGTGCCAGCAGTATAGCGGGGCTGGGTGAGCAGTACTTC.

A word on this clonotype: A junction end diverges from the germline sequence, so it may reflect a read error. V is TRBV12-3 or TRBV12-4 and J is TRBJ2-3, with TRBD1 identical over 9 bases. This CDR3 has 15 residues. The CDR3 protein is CAGSWGDRVTDTQYF. The CDR3 DNA reads TGTGCCGGCAGTTGGGGGGACAGGGTAACAGATACGCAGTATTTT.

The CDR3: CASSLLLPDNYGYTF. The CDR3, as DNA: TGCGCCAGCAGCTTGCTCCTTCCGGATAACTATGGCTACACCTTC. The chain links TRBV5-1 to TRBJ1-2; no firm D call. CDR3 length equals 15 residues. Trimming shortened V by 1 base and J by 1 base, and 11 bases separated the two germline ends. CDR1 and CDR2 from the germline V gene are SGHRS and YFSETQ.

This clonotype was counted once. The chain joins TRBV7-2 to TRBJ2-3; D call uncertain. The V end lost 7 bases, the J end lost 7 bases, and 9 bases lay between the germline ends. The CDR3 is 11 amino acids. Per germline, CDR1 SGHTA and CDR2 FQGNSA. The DNA for the CDR3 is TGTGCCAGCACCACCCAGTATACGCAGTATTTT. Translated, it gives CASTTQYTQYF.

This clonotype occurred a few times. The chain uses TRBV20-1 and TRBJ2-7; 8 nucleotides match TRBD2. Germline lookup yields CDR1 DFQATT and CDR2 SNEGSKA (reference sequence). V lost 6 bases, J lost 0 bases, and 4 bases stayed unmatched. The CDR3 is made up of 13 amino acids. The CDR3 loop is CSAVAGSSYEQYF. The CDR3 DNA reads TGCAGTGCAGTAGCGGGAAGCTCCTACGAGCAGTACTTC.

This clonotype appeared a few times. The rearrangement uses TRBV7-2 and TRBJ1-1; the D gene is possibly TRBD1 (6 bases). Looked up from germline, CDR1 is SGHTA and CDR2 is FQGNSA. Trimming took 5 bases from V and 5 from J, leaving 12 bases between them. The length of the CDR3 is 13 residues. CDR3 in amino acids: CASSPVRGTEAFF. The DNA for the CDR3 is TGTGCCAGCAGCCCCGTCAGGGGAACTGAAGCTTTCTTT. Filled out from reference TRBV7-2 and TRBJ1-1, the complete variable domain reads GAGVSQSPSNKVTEKGKDVELRCDPISGHTALYWYRQSLGQGLEFLIYFQGNSAPDKSGLPSDRFSAERTGGSVSTLTIQRTQQEDSAVYLCASSPVRGTEAFFGQGTRLTVV.

This clonotype occurred a few times. The rearrangement uses TRBV15 and TRBJ2-1; 7 bases agree with TRBD1. Trimming removed 1 base from V and 9 bases from J; junction bases left unmatched: 6. CDR3 length: 14 residues. The germline V gene has CDR1 LNHNV and CDR2 YYDKDF (reference sequence). This CDR3 is CATSRGGTVGEQFF. CDR3 DNA: TGTGCCACCAGCAGAGGGGGGACAGTTGGTGAGCAGTTCTTC.

Ten or more counts support this clonotype. V and J are TRBV29-1 and TRBJ2-1; D remains unclear. V was shortened by 6 bases and J by 5 bases, with 14 bases between the two germline ends. This CDR3 region has 13 residues. Germline CDR1 SQVTM, CDR2 ANQGSEA. CDR3 coding DNA: TGCAGCGTCGCTAGGACGTCCAACAATGAGCAGTTCTTC. Its protein is CSVARTSNNEQFF.

The chain joins TRBV5-6 to TRBJ2-1; tentative D call: TRBD1 (5 bases). The germline V gene encodes CDR1 SGHDT and CDR2 YYEEEE. CDR3 length equals 13 residues. V shed 7 bases and J shed 7 bases, with 15 bases lying between them. As DNA, the CDR3 is TGTGCCAGCCACACAAGGGGCTGGAATGAGCAGTTCTTC. Its translation is CASHTRGWNEQFF.

This clonotype came up a few times. The CDR3 coding sequence is TGCAGTGCTGGGACCTGGACAGGGGCTACTAATTCACCCCTCCACTTT. This gives the protein CSAGTWTGATNSPLHF. V and J are TRBV20-1 and TRBJ1-6, with 9 bases identical to TRBD1. Losses at the gene ends were 5 bases for V and 6 bases for J; bases not matched to a gene: 11. This CDR3 region has 16 residues. Germline CDR1 DFQATT, CDR2 SNEGSKA (reference sequence).

This clonotype was picked up one time. The V call is TRBV12-3 or TRBV12-4, the J call TRBJ1-1; 8 nucleotides align to TRBD1. V lost 6 bases and J lost 11; bases outside the gene matches: 11. The CDR3 length is 13 residues. The CDR3 DNA sequence: TGTGCCAGCAGGCAGGGACAGGATTTACAGGCTTTCTTT. Amino acids: CASRQGQDLQAFF.

The chain is built from TRBV12-5 and TRBJ2-1; 7 bases fit TRBD1. Trimming at V came to 0 bases and at J to 8 bases, leaving 10 bases not matched to a gene. This CDR3 spans 16 amino acids. Germline values: CDR1 LGHNT, CDR2 FRNRAP. CDR3 protein: CASGLVLGQESHEQFF. The CDR3 DNA is TGTGCTAGTGGTTTGGTTCTCGGACAGGAGAGCCATGAGCAGTTCTTC.

This chain connects TRBV7-2 to TRBJ2-1, with TRBD2 identical over 9 bases. Trimming at V came to 3 bases and at J to 8 bases, leaving 8 bases not matched to a gene. This CDR3 has 15 residues. Germline V gives CDR1 SGHTA, CDR2 FQGNSA. CDR3 bases: TGTGCCAGCAGCTTGTGGACTAGCGTCTATGATGAGCAGTTCTTC. Translation gives CASSLWTSVYDEQFF.

There are many counts of this clonotype. J is TRBJ1-2 and V is TRBV7-2; a possible D gene is TRBD1 (5 bases). Trimming took off 3 bases at V and 7 bases at J, with 12 bases between the two ends. The germline V gene encodes CDR1 SGHTA and CDR2 FQGNSA. The CDR3 contains 13 residues. The CDR3 sequence: CASSFNQGSGYTF. The CDR3 DNA is TGTGCCAGCAGCTTTAACCAGGGAAGTGGCTACACCTTC.

The chain is built from TRBV25-1 and TRBJ1-5, with D unresolved. V lost 0 bases and J lost 5, with 8 bases in between. This CDR3 has 14 residues. Germline values: CDR1 MGHDK, CDR2 SYGVNS. The CDR3 coding sequence is TGTGCCAGCAGTGAATATGAGGGCTATCAGCCCCAGCATTTT. This codes for CASSEYEGYQPQHF. The entire variable domain, with the rest obtained from reference TRBV25-1 and TRBJ1-5, is as follows: EADIYQTPRYLVIGTGKKITLECSQTMGHDKMYWYQQDPGMELHLIHYSYGVNSTEKGDLSSESTVSRIRTEHFPLTLESARPSHTSQYLCASSEYEGYQPQHFGDGTRLSIL.

V usage is TRBV6-1 and J usage is TRBJ1-2; D possibly corresponds to TRBD1 (6 bases). CDR1 MNHNS and CDR2 SASEGT come from the germline V gene. Trimming removed 8 bases at V and 3 bases at J, with 16 bases between. This CDR3 is 14 amino acids long. CDR3 amino acids: CASQATGGDYGYTF. CDR3 DNA sequence: TGTGCCAGCCAGGCGACAGGCGGGGACTATGGCTACACCTTC.

The chain employs TRBV2 and TRBJ2-3; no reliable D call. V was pared by 4 bases and J by 1 base, with 9 bases between. In germline, CDR1 is SNHLY, CDR2 FYNNEI. CDR3 size: 14 residues. The DNA of the CDR3 is TGTGCCAGCAGTGTTCAGTTTCGCACAGATACGCAGTATTTT. This codes for CASSVQFRTDTQYF.

The chain employs TRBV29-1 and TRBJ1-1; perhaps TRBD1 as D (6 bases). CDR1 and CDR2 (germline): SQVTM, ANQGSEA. V was cut by 5 bases and J by 1 base, with 11 bases left in between. CDR3 size: 13 residues. The CDR3 nucleotides read TGCAGCGTTAGACAGGACCCGAACACTGAAGCTTTCTTT. Translation gives CSVRQDPNTEAFF.

This sequence joins TRBV29-1 and TRBJ1-1, with 7 nucleotides matching TRBD1. The CDR3 is 15 amino acids. In germline, CDR1 is SQVTM, CDR2 ANQGSEA. V lost 5 bases, J lost 10 bases, and 19 bases stayed unmatched. The CDR3 is CSVQNQGQTSYGAFF. In DNA form, the CDR3 reads TGCAGCGTTCAAAACCAGGGACAGACAAGTTATGGAGCTTTCTTT. Full variable domain (missing parts from reference TRBV29-1 and TRBJ1-1): SAVISQKPSRDICQRGTSLTIQCQVDSQVTMMFWYRQQPGQSLTLIATANQGSEATYESGFVIDKFPISRPNLTFSTLTVSNMSPEDSSIYLCSVQNQGQTSYGAFFGQGTRLTVV.

This clonotype appeared a few times. The chain joins TRBV5-1 to TRBJ2-7; D ambiguous. V lost 0 bases to trimming and J lost 5 bases, with 18 bases between them. Germline CDR1 SGHRS, CDR2 YFSETQ. The length of the CDR3 is 16 residues. CDR3 DNA sequence: TGCGCCAGCAGCTTGGTAGTAGGCACTCTTCAGGACGAGCAGTACTTC. This encodes CASSLVVGTLQDEQYF.

There are a few counts of this clonotype. V and J are TRBV27 and TRBJ2-3; D may be TRBD2 (6 bases). The V end was cut by 5 bases, the J end by 5 bases, with 17 bases between. Per germline, CDR1 MNHEY and CDR2 SMNVEV (reference sequence). The CDR3 is 15 residues long. CDR3 DNA sequence: TGTGCCAGCAGTCTCGAGCGGGTTGGTGGAGATACGCAGTATTTT. It codes for CASSLERVGGDTQYF.

CDR3 in amino acids: CASSYSISGGDNEQYF. CDR3 nucleotide sequence: TGTGCCAGCAGTTACTCGATAAGCGGGGGGGACAACGAGCAGTACTTC. This chain uses TRBV6-6 with TRBJ2-5; TRBD2 aligns across 10 bases. The end of the DNA fits TRBJ2-7 better, so the J call may be wrong. Germline V gene lookup returns CDR1 MNHNY and CDR2 SVGAGI (reference sequence). The CDR3 runs 16 residues.

The V gene is TRBV5-1, the J gene TRBJ2-7; TRBD1 might be the D (6 bases). CDR3 length equals 14 residues. Germline assignment: CDR1 SGHRS and CDR2 YFSETQ. The V end was cut by 1 base, the J end by 3 bases, with 11 bases between. This chain's CDR3 is CASSLFLTGYEQYF. In DNA form, the CDR3 reads TGCGCCAGCAGCTTGTTCCTGACAGGCTACGAGCAGTACTTC.

The rearrangement uses TRBV7-2 and TRBJ2-4; no reliable D call. From germline, CDR1 is SGHTA and CDR2 FQGNSA. The CDR3 sequence is 16 residues long. V lost 2 bases and J lost 9, with 20 bases in between. CDR3 region: CASSLNRGILQSIQYF. The DNA of the CDR3 is TGTGCCAGCAGCTTAAATAGAGGCATACTCCAAAGCATTCAGTACTTC.

The rearrangement joins TRBV2 to TRBJ1-2; 10 bases map to TRBD1. This CDR3 is 13 amino acids long. V shed 7 bases and J 5 bases; nucleotides not matched to a gene: 4. Germline V gives CDR1 SNHLY, CDR2 FYNNEI. CDR3 sequence (DNA): TGTGCCAGCAAGGGACAGGGGAGTTATGGCTACACCTTC. Translation gives CASKGQGSYGYTF.

Many counts were recorded for this clonotype. The chain joins TRBV4-3 to TRBJ2-3; TRBD2 matches 12 bases. Germline trimming cut 0 bases from V and 10 bases from J; bases unmatched to any gene: 14. The CDR3 runs 18 residues. Germline lookup yields CDR1 LGHNA and CDR2 YSLEER. The CDR3 reads CASSQDPPLAGGPGAQYF. The CDR3, as DNA: TGCGCCAGCAGCCAAGATCCCCCGCTAGCGGGGGGGCCGGGGGCGCAGTATTTT.

This chain joins TRBV4-1 and TRBJ1-2; D not certain. Germline V gene sequence: CDR1 MGHRA, CDR2 YSYEKL. There are 13 residues in the CDR3. V was pared by 0 bases and J by 7 bases, with 9 bases between. The CDR3 is CASSQEDGLGYTF. The CDR3 bases are TGCGCCAGCAGCCAAGAAGACGGGCTTGGCTACACCTTC.

This clonotype has just a few counts. V gene TRBV4-2 combines with J gene TRBJ1-2, with D unclear. Germline V gene lookup returns CDR1 LGHNA and CDR2 YNFKEQ. V lost 0 bases and J lost 0, with 8 bases in between. The CDR3 is 15 residues long. The chain's CDR3 is CASSQDGVPNYGYTF. DNA of the CDR3: TGTGCCAGCAGCCAAGATGGTGTACCTAACTATGGCTACACCTTC.